This paragraph covers one T cell receptor (beta chain) sequence. Its target is unknown. Profiled with immunoSEQ multiplex PCR; TCRdb holds only in-frame clones, not every one. This table has roughly 120,000 clones, around 86% appearing once. This sample stems from a study of T cell responses to AZD1222 COVID-19 vaccine. Regarding the study as a whole: Donors were mostly white British, more females; clonal diversity possibly underestimated.

Germline CDR1 and CDR2: SNHLY and FYNNEI. The CDR3 is 15 amino acids. V was clipped by 6 bases and J by 1 base, with 16 bases between them. The sample was peripheral blood, taken on day 0 of AZD1222 vaccination. The TCR was taken from an adult in good health. The chain joins TRBV2 to TRBJ2-7; the D call may be TRBD1 or TRBD2 (6 bases each). CDR3 protein: CASRDQGTPSYEQYF. The CDR3 nucleotides read TGTGCCAGCAGAGATCAGGGGACTCCGTCCTACGAGCAGTACTTC.